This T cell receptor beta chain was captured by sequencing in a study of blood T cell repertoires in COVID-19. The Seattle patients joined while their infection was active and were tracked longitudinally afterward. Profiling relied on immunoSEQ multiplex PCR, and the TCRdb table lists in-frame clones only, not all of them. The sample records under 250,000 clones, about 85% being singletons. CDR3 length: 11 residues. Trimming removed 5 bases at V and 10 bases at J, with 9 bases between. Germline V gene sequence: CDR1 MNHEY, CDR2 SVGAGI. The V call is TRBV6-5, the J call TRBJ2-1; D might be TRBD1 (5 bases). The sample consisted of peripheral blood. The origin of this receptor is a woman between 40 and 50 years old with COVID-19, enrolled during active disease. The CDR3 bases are TGTGCCAGCAGTCGACAGAACGAGCAGTTCTTC. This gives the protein CASSRQNEQFF.